This paragraph reports one T cell receptor beta chain. Its antigen is as yet unknown. The data belong to a study of shared clonotypes between healthy human individuals. Findings and caveats of the study: Expectations were that clonotype sharing among donors would be affected by sequencing depth. Limitation of the genetic and exposure-history diversity represented came from the few donors.

Produced via immunoSEQ multiplex PCR; TCRdb's table is partial and in-frame only. The table has about 530,000 clones, nearly 80% seen once. Germline CDR1 and CDR2: SGHDT and YYEEEE. The CDR3 sequence is 17 residues long. With 0 bases removed from V and 0 bases from J, the gap between germline ends came to 13 bases. Material: PBMCs. The chain carries TRBV5-6 and TRBJ1-3; a weak D match, TRBD1 (6 bases). This clonotype originated in a woman between 40 and 50 years old in good health. Some clones in this sample may be carry-over from other donors' samples. The DNA of the CDR3 is TGTGCCAGCAGCTTGGCAGGGGCGGAACACTCTGGAAACACCATATATTTT. Its translation: CASSLAGAEHSGNTIYF. Looking up the rest from reference TRBV5-6 and TRBJ1-3 gives the full variable domain: DAGVTQSPTHLIKTRGQQVTLRCSPKSGHDTVSWYQQALGQGPQFIFQYYEEEERQRGNFPDRFSGHQFPNYSSELNVNALLLGDSALYLCASSLAGAEHSGNTIYFGEGSWLTVV.